This T cell receptor (beta chain) was captured in a study of cytomegalovirus exposure and HLA in healthy donors. In the case of this clone: Its matching antigen is unknown.

General study points: The study found most TCR sequences rare, yet found some public TCRs in many donors. Cytomegalovirus association was listed for 164 TCR beta chains.

CDR1 SGHAT and CDR2 FQNNGV come from the germline V gene. This CDR3 has 15 residues. The V gene end was trimmed by 2 bases and the J gene end by 5 bases; junction bases not matched to a gene: 8. Profiling relied on immunoSEQ multiplex PCR, and the TCRdb table lists in-frame clones only, not all of them. The sample lists some 76,000 clones; 85% to 95% were seen once. The sequenced sample was PBMCs. This chain links TRBV11-2 with TRBJ2-7; 8 bases map to TRBD2. This TCR was sampled from a woman aged 18-30 years in good health and CMV-seronegative. In DNA form, the CDR3 reads TGTGCCAGCAGCTTATTTAGCGGGACACTTAACGAGCAGTACTTC. This sequence encodes CASSLFSGTLNEQYF. Full variable domain (remainder filled in from reference TRBV11-2 and TRBJ2-7): EAGVAQSPRYKIIEKRQSVAFWCNPISGHATLYWYQQILGQGPKLLIQFQNNGVVDDSQLPKDRFSAERLKGVDSTLKIQPAKLEDSAVYLCASSLFSGTLNEQYFGPGTRLTVT.